The 31 T cell receptor beta chains reported below all come from one sample, sequenced in a study of T cells in Graves' hyperthyroidism and ophthalmopathy. Amplification yielded TCR beta CDR3 regions, with RNA transcripts as the source. TCR CDR3 underwent first-round RT-PCR with the HTBI primer set. TCRdb fed the multiplex PCR reads into MiXCR, producing one record per CDR3 protein. Seen here are more than 500,000 distinct CDR3 sequences, about 15% observed once, and the top ten hold over 11%. The specimen sequenced was blood. These receptors were collected from a woman aged 40 to 50 with Graves' hyperthyroidism.

This clonotype was observed many times. CDR3 sequence: CASSQRTSGAYEQYF. Written as DNA, the CDR3 is TGTGCCAGCAGCCAGAGGACTAGCGGAGCCTACGAGCAGTACTTC. The V gene is TRBV3-1, the J gene TRBJ2-7, with TRBD2 identical over 10 bases. The germline V gene encodes CDR1 LGHDT and CDR2 YNNKEL (reference sequence). V lost 3 bases to trimming and J lost 2 bases; unmatched junction nucleotides: 4. This CDR3 comprises 15 residues.

V and J are TRBV5-1 and TRBJ1-5, with D possibly TRBD1 on 5 matching bases. The CDR3 sequence is 14 residues long. V lost 4 bases and J 3 bases, leaving 11 bases between the germline ends. Germline values: CDR1 SGHRS, CDR2 YFSETQ. The DNA of the CDR3 is TGCGCCAGCAGCCCTGACAGTCTCAATCAGCCCCAGCATTTT. Residues: CASSPDSLNQPQHF.

This clonotype was observed at least ten times. The CDR3 bases are TGTGCCAGCAGCTTGTCGGGAGGGCTCTTCTACGAGCAGTACTTC. Protein: CASSLSGGLFYEQYF. This sequence joins TRBV7-2 and TRBJ2-7, with 8 bases aligning to TRBD2. The CDR3 consists of 15 residues. The germline V gene encodes CDR1 SGHTA and CDR2 FQGNSA. V shed 3 bases and J 3 bases; nucleotides not matched to a gene: 7.

Many counts were recorded for this clonotype. The rearrangement links TRBV28 to TRBJ2-1; 8 bases agree with TRBD2. The CDR3 contains 15 residues. V shed 4 bases, J shed 4 bases, and the junction held 6 bases outside the gene matches. Germline CDR1 reads MDHEN; CDR2 reads SYDVKM. The CDR3 DNA reads as TGTGCCAGCAGTTCAGCGGGAGTCGGGTACAATGAGCAGTTCTTC. Encoded protein: CASSSAGVGYNEQFF.

This clonotype was counted ten times or more. This chain connects TRBV5-8 to TRBJ1-1; D is unclear. Trimming removed 1 base at V and 7 bases at J, with 8 bases between. The length of the CDR3 is 12 residues. Per the germline V gene, CDR1 is SGHTS and CDR2 is YDEGEE. The CDR3 DNA follows: TGTGCCAGCAGCTTGAGAAGTGGTGAAGCTTTCTTT. Amino acids: CASSLRSGEAFF.

The CDR3 nucleotides are TGCAGCGCGGGACAGGGCAACTATGGCTACACCTTC. Protein product: CSAGQGNYGYTF. The chain is built from TRBV29-1 and TRBJ1-2; 9 nucleotides agree with TRBD1. The CDR3 has 12 residues. Trimming took 7 bases from V and 2 from J; bases not matched to a gene: 2. Germline CDR1 reads SQVTM; CDR2 reads ANQGSEA.

Ten or more counts support this clonotype. This sequence joins TRBV3-1 and TRBJ2-3, with D uncertain. CDR1 and CDR2 (germline): LGHDT, YNNKEL (reference sequence). The V gene lost 1 base and the J gene lost 0 bases, with 8 bases spanning the gap. The CDR3 totals 15 residues. CDR3: CASSQGPASTDTQYF. CDR3 coding DNA: TGTGCCAGCAGCCAAGGTCCAGCTAGCACAGATACGCAGTATTTT.

This clonotype was counted ten times or more. The chain is built from TRBV28 and TRBJ1-3, with 8 bases identical to TRBD1. CDR1 is MDHEN and CDR2 is SYDVKM in the germline V gene. This CDR3 has 17 residues. V trimming: 4 bases; J trimming: 4 bases; junction bases outside the gene matches: 12. The CDR3, as DNA: TGTGCCAGCAGTTCCCCCCCGAGGACAGGGAAAGGAAACACCATATATTTT. This codes for CASSSPPRTGKGNTIYF.

This clonotype was seen more than once but under ten times. The J gene is TRBJ1-4, the V gene TRBV4-1, with 7 bases aligning to TRBD1. Germline V gives CDR1 MGHRA, CDR2 YSYEKL. The CDR3 runs 16 residues. V was pared by 1 base and J by 3 bases, with 5 bases of the junction left unmatched. This chain's CDR3 is CASSQVPGTANEKLFF. As DNA, the CDR3 is TGCGCCAGCAGCCAAGTCCCCGGGACAGCTAATGAAAAACTGTTTTTT.

This clonotype was detected many times. The J gene is TRBJ2-5, the V gene TRBV11-2, with D uncertain. In germline, CDR1 is SGHAT, CDR2 FQNNGV. V lost 0 bases, J lost 5 bases, and 4 bases lay in between. The CDR3 runs to 12 residues. In DNA, the CDR3 is TGTGCCAGCAGCTTAGATCGCGAGACCCAGTACTTC. Translation: CASSLDRETQYF.

V is TRBV27 and J is TRBJ2-7; D is undetermined. CDR3 size: 13 residues. The germline gives CDR1 MNHEY, CDR2 SMNVEV (reference sequence). V was clipped by 6 bases and J by 5 bases, with 14 bases between them. The CDR3 reads CASSQNLVNEQYF. DNA of the CDR3: TGTGCCAGCAGCCAAAATCTGGTGAACGAGCAGTACTTC.

This clonotype was detected only a few times. V and J are TRBV6-1 and TRBJ1-4; TRBD1 might be the D (5 bases). Germline CDR1 reads MNHNS; CDR2 reads SASEGT. The CDR3 totals 18 residues. Trimming left V 8 bases short and J 0 bases short, with 22 bases between. This CDR3 reads CASRLLWRDGSTNEKLFF. The CDR3 nucleotides read TGTGCCAGCCGGCTCCTTTGGCGGGACGGCTCAACTAATGAAAAACTGTTTTTT.

This clonotype was counted a few times. The chain links TRBV19 to TRBJ2-1; D possibly corresponds to TRBD2 (5 bases). Germline CDR1 is LNHDA and CDR2 is SQIVND (reference sequence). CDR3 length: 15 residues. Trimming left V 3 bases short and J 7 bases short, with 16 bases between. For the CDR3, the DNA is TGTGCCAGTAGTATGAGGGAAACCGGAGTGAATGAGCAGTTCTTC. Amino acid sequence: CASSMRETGVNEQFF.

This clonotype was observed at least ten times. The V gene is TRBV11-2, the J gene TRBJ2-3; the D gene is possibly TRBD2 (5 bases). V was trimmed by 3 bases and J by 3 bases, leaving 10 bases between them. CDR1 is SGHAT, CDR2 FQNNGV, per germline. CDR3 size: 14 residues. DNA of the CDR3: TGTGCCAGCAGCTTCAACGGACTGACAGATACGCAGTATTTT. Protein: CASSFNGLTDTQYF.

Concerning this clonotype itself: This may be a read error: a much more frequent sequence differs by one nucleotide. V usage is TRBV30 and J usage is TRBJ2-1; 8 nucleotides agree with TRBD1. Per the germline V gene, CDR1 is GTSNPN and CDR2 is SVGIG (reference sequence). The CDR3 consists of 13 residues. The V segment lost 1 base and the J segment 10 bases; nucleotides outside the gene matches: 6. CDR3 sequence: CAWSGTGLWEQFF. The CDR3 DNA is TGTGCCTGGAGTGGGACAGGGCTGTGGGAGCAGTTCTTC.

This clonotype has ten or more counts. The rearrangement uses TRBV2 and TRBJ2-4; D may be TRBD1 (5 bases). V lost 6 bases and J 6 bases, leaving 21 bases between the germline ends. The CDR3 consists of 16 residues. Per germline, CDR1 SNHLY and CDR2 FYNNEI. The CDR3 region has the DNA TGTGCCAGCAGCGTAGACGCGGACACCCCGTTAAACATTCAGTACTTC. It translates to CASSVDADTPLNIQYF.

At least ten counts were recorded for this clonotype. The chain recombines TRBV7-6 with TRBJ2-7, with a weak D call TRBD1 (5 bases). This CDR3 region has 13 residues. Germline assignment: CDR1 SGHVS and CDR2 FNYEAQ. V was shortened by 3 bases and J by 2 bases, with 8 bases between the two germline ends. CDR3 in amino acids: CASSLRTTYEQYF. The CDR3 nucleotides read TGTGCCAGCAGCTTGCGGACAACCTACGAGCAGTACTTC. Looking up the rest from reference TRBV7-6 and TRBJ2-7 gives the full variable domain: GAGVSQSPRYKVTKRGQDVALRCDPISGHVSLYWYRQALGQGPEFLTYFNYEAQQDKSGLPNDRFSAERPEGSISTLTIQRTEQRDSAMYRCASSLRTTYEQYFGPGTRLTVT.

This clonotype was recorded at least ten times. This chain uses TRBV20-1 with TRBJ1-2, with TRBD1 identical over 8 bases. Germline CDR1 reads DFQATT; CDR2 reads SNEGSKA (reference sequence). This CDR3 has 13 amino acids. The junction had 4 bases not matched to a gene; V was cut back by 6 bases and J by 1 base. The CDR3, as DNA: TGCAGTGCGAGGACAGGGAGTAACTATGGCTACACCTTC. Amino acids: CSARTGSNYGYTF.

This clonotype was recorded many times. The chain combines TRBV5-1 with TRBJ2-1, with 9 bases that match TRBD2. J was trimmed by 6 bases and V by 2 bases; bases with no gene match: 9. Per the germline V gene, CDR1 is SGHRS and CDR2 is YFSETQ. The CDR3 loop spans 16 amino acids. DNA for the CDR3: TGCGCCAGCAGCTTATCCCTAGCGGGAACCTCCAATGAGCAGTTCTTC. Amino acid sequence: CASSLSLAGTSNEQFF.

Regarding this clonotype: A much larger clone sits a single nucleotide away, making a read error possible. This rearrangement joins TRBV28 to TRBJ1-5, with 8 bases aligning to TRBD1. The CDR3 runs to 14 residues. Per germline, CDR1 MDHEN and CDR2 SYDVKM. This CDR3 is CACSLPDRGQPQHF. The CDR3 DNA reads TGTGCCTGCAGCCTTCCTGACAGGGGTCAGCCCCAGCATTTT.

This clonotype was found many times. The genes are TRBV20-1 and TRBJ2-5; unclear D gene. The CDR3 extends over 13 amino acids. Germline CDR1 and CDR2: DFQATT and SNEGSKA (reference sequence). Deletions cut 6 bases from V and 4 bases from J, with 15 bases between. This CDR3 reads CSAEPNYSETQYF. CDR3 bases: TGCAGTGCAGAACCGAACTACTCAGAGACCCAGTACTTC.

This clonotype has just a few counts. The chain joins TRBV5-6 to TRBJ2-3, with 8 bases fitting TRBD2. Looked up from germline, CDR1 is SGHDT and CDR2 is YYEEEE. CDR3 length: 17 amino acids. J was trimmed by 4 bases and V by 1 base; bases with no gene match: 11. The CDR3 region is CASSLLRSGVGADTQYF. In nucleotides, the CDR3 is TGTGCCAGCAGCTTGTTGCGTAGCGGGGTGGGGGCAGATACGCAGTATTTT.

The chain links TRBV9 to TRBJ2-7, with 7 bases that match TRBD1. The V gene end was trimmed by 0 bases and the J gene end by 5 bases; junction bases not matched to a gene: 8. This CDR3 comprises 15 residues. Germline CDR1 is SGDLS and CDR2 is YYNGEE. The CDR3 bases are TGTGCCAGCAGCGTAGGTGTGACAGGGATCAACGAGCAGTACTTC. It codes for CASSVGVTGINEQYF.

This clonotype was seen many times. This rearrangement joins TRBV2 to TRBJ1-2; D remains unclear. Trimming removed 4 bases at V and 6 bases at J, with 15 bases between. The length of the CDR3 is 14 residues. Germline V gives CDR1 SNHLY, CDR2 FYNNEI. The CDR3 DNA is TGTGCCAGCAGTGGGACGTCTGTTATGGATGGCTACACCTTC. Encoded protein: CASSGTSVMDGYTF.

This clonotype was counted many times. The J gene is TRBJ2-1, the V gene TRBV28; TRBD2 matches 9 bases. CDR3 size: 17 residues. V was pared by 8 bases and J by 4 bases, with 15 bases of the junction left unmatched. Per germline, CDR1 MDHEN and CDR2 SYDVKM. In DNA form, the CDR3 reads TGTGCCAGCTTACTTAAGGGGGGCGGGAGGGATTACAATGAGCAGTTCTTC. This codes for CASLLKGGGRDYNEQFF.

Concerning this clonotype: A much larger clone differs from this one at a single base, so this may be a read error. The chain has TRBV28 and TRBJ1-2; 7 nucleotides match TRBD1. Germline loops: CDR1 MDHEN, CDR2 SYDVKM. V was pared by 6 bases and J by 4 bases, with 5 bases of the junction left unmatched. CDR3 length: 13 amino acids. Here the CDR3 reads CASRYRGAYGYTF. Here the CDR3 DNA reads TGTGCCAGCAGATACAGGGGAGCCTATGGCTACACCTTC.

Ten or more counts support this clonotype. The CDR3 region is CSVGRRDEQFF. The CDR3 DNA sequence: TGCAGCGTTGGGCGGAGGGATGAGCAGTTCTTC. The chain joins TRBV29-1 to TRBJ2-1; D may be TRBD2 (6 bases). The CDR3 is made up of 11 amino acids. Germline V gives CDR1 SQVTM, CDR2 ANQGSEA. Trimming pared 4 bases from V and 8 bases from J, leaving 9 bases between.

This clonotype has just a few counts. V and J are TRBV11-2 and TRBJ2-5; tentatively, D is TRBD1 or TRBD2 (5 bases each). CDR1 and CDR2 (germline): SGHAT, FQNNGV. The CDR3 is 13 residues long. Trimming removed 5 bases from V and 4 bases from J, with 11 bases in between. CDR3 region: CASSVGAAETQYF. CDR3 sequence (DNA): TGTGCCAGCAGCGTCGGGGCAGCAGAGACCCAGTACTTC.

The chain has TRBV5-5 and TRBJ1-4; the match to TRBD1 covers 7 bases. The germline V gene encodes CDR1 SGHKS and CDR2 YYEKEE (reference sequence). The CDR3 length is 16 residues. After removal of 1 base from V and 8 bases from J, the junction contained 11 bases not matched to a gene. This chain's CDR3 is CASSLIGEGAGEKLFF. The CDR3 DNA reads TGTGCCAGCAGCTTGATTGGAGAGGGGGCAGGAGAAAAACTGTTTTTT.

This clonotype was observed at least ten times. The chain links TRBV29-1 to TRBJ1-1, with D possibly TRBD1 on 5 matching bases. Germline loops: CDR1 SQVTM, CDR2 ANQGSEA. The CDR3 runs 12 residues. Trimming removed 4 bases at V and 1 base at J, with 7 bases between. CDR3 sequence: CSVGGGNTEAFF. CDR3 DNA: TGCAGCGTTGGGGGGGGGAACACTGAAGCTTTCTTT.

The gene calls are TRBV11-2 and TRBJ2-1; 11 bases align to TRBD2. Trimming at V came to 5 bases and at J to 10 bases, leaving 13 bases not matched to a gene. CDR1 SGHAT and CDR2 FQNNGV come from the germline V gene. CDR3 length: 16 residues. The CDR3 nucleotides read TGTGCCAGCAGCCCCAGGACTAGCGGGCCCTCGGGGGAGCAGTTCTTC. It specifies CASSPRTSGPSGEQFF.